Listed below are T cell receptor beta chains from one sample, sequenced in a study of cytotoxic CD8 clonotypes in ibrutinib-treated CLL. The protocol was immunoSEQ multiplex PCR, while the TCRdb copy is restricted to in-frame clones and leaves out a portion. Of about 200,000 clones in the sample, 70% were seen once. Sequenced here: PBMCs, sampled after 12 months of ibrutinib treatment. These receptors originate from a human donor with chronic lymphocytic leukemia. The CDR3 runs from the conserved cysteine through the conserved F or W. Fields, in order: D gene, clone size, V gene, J gene, CDR3 protein, CDR3 DNA. D genes are given only for firm matches. The size of a clone is reported for some rows only, either as once, few or many, or as a class for expanded clones.

.	.	TRBV7-4	TRBJ2-7	CASSSLRGYEQYF	TGTGCCAGCAGCTCCCTTAGGGGGTACGAGCAGTACTTC
.	.	TRBV2	TRBJ1-4	CASSVGGATNEKLFF	TGTGCCAGCAGTGTGGGTGGTGCAACTAATGAAAAACTGTTTTTT
TRBD2	few	TRBV7-3	TRBJ2-3	CASSLLAGGADTQYF	TGTGCCAGCAGCTTATTAGCGGGAGGTGCAGATACGCAGTATTTT
TRBD1	few	TRBV29-1	TRBJ1-2	CSVPPGQGNYGYTF	TGCAGCGTTCCTCCGGGACAGGGGAACTATGGCTACACCTTC
.	.	TRBV6-6	TRBJ1-2	CASVGQLNYGYTF	TGTGCCAGCGTAGGACAGCTAAACTATGGCTACACCTTC
.	.	TRBV25-1	TRBJ1-3	CASGSGNTIYF	TGTGCCAGTGGCTCTGGAAACACCATATATTTT
TRBD1	.	TRBV29-1	TRBJ2-3	CRPRGTDTQYF	TGCAGACCCAGGGGGACAGATACGCAGTATTTT
.	.	TRBV19	TRBJ1-1	CASSHRGSSTEAFF	TGTGCCAGTAGTCACCGGGGTAGTAGCACTGAAGCTTTCTTT
.	.	TRBV6-4	TRBJ1-2	CASSETPGPSYYGYTF	TGTGCCAGCAGTGAAACTCCGGGACCCAGCTACTATGGCTACACCTTC
.	.	TRBV28	TRBJ1-1	CASSLSWGRNTEAFF	TGTGCCAGCAGTTTAAGTTGGGGCCGGAACACTGAAGCTTTCTTT
TRBD1	few	TRBV5-1	TRBJ1-2	CASSLGGTGGMDYGYTF	TGCGCCAGCAGCTTGGGAGGGACAGGGGGCATGGACTATGGCTACACCTTC
.	once	TRBV27	TRBJ1-1	CASSLSFQNTEAFF	TGTGCCAGCAGTTTATCGTTTCAGAACACTGAAGCTTTCTTT
TRBD1	.	TRBV5-8	TRBJ1-2	CASSSPDRGVFGYTF	TGTGCCAGCAGCTCCCCGGACAGGGGCGTTTTTGGCTACACCTTC
.	few	TRBV18	TRBJ1-2	CASSPVKDGYTF	TGTGCCAGCTCACCAGTGAAGGATGGCTACACCTTC
.	many	TRBV6-6	TRBJ2-2	CASSYSVGVRTGELFF	TGTGCCAGCAGTTACTCGGTGGGCGTCCGCACCGGGGAGCTGTTTTTT
TRBD1	.	TRBV11-3	TRBJ1-1	CASSPGQGRNTEAFF	TGTGCCAGCAGCCCCGGACAGGGAAGGAACACTGAAGCTTTCTTT
TRBD1	once	TRBV5-4	TRBJ2-3	CASSLMSLAGGRTDTQYF	TGTGCCAGCAGCTTGATGTCCCTTGCAGGGGGCCGCACAGATACGCAGTATTTT
TRBD2	.	TRBV4-1	TRBJ2-5	CASSPGLAGGRGTQYF	TGCGCCAGCAGCCCCGGACTAGCGGGGGGGCGAGGGACCCAGTACTTC
TRBD1	.	TRBV6-5	TRBJ2-5	CASSYQTGGGRETQYF	TGTGCCAGCAGTTACCAGACAGGGGGAGGGCGAGAGACCCAGTACTTC
.	.	TRBV27	TRBJ2-7	CASSKTAGVSYEQYF	TGTGCCAGCAGCAAAACGGCAGGAGTTTCCTACGAGCAGTACTTC
.	.	TRBV29-1	TRBJ2-7	CSAVSGTPSEQYF	TGCAGCGCAGTCTCCGGGACACCCTCCGAGCAGTACTTC
.	.	TRBV2	TRBJ2-7	CASSDPRRGLVYEQYF	TGTGCCAGCAGTGACCCCCGGCGGGGGCTAGTCTACGAGCAGTACTTC
TRBD1	few	TRBV6-1	TRBJ1-1	CASSPAGQVPEAFF	TGTGCCAGCTCCCCAGCGGGACAGGTGCCTGAAGCTTTCTTT
.	once	TRBV2	TRBJ2-1	CASAMERTDEQFF	TGTGCCAGCGCCATGGAACGGACCGATGAGCAGTTCTTC
TRBD1	.	TRBV6-5	TRBJ2-7	CASGSGTGYEQYF	TGTGCCAGCGGGTCCGGGACAGGATACGAGCAGTACTTC
.	.	TRBV15	TRBJ2-3	CATSRPPGAVDTQYF	TGTGCCACCAGCAGACCCCCGGGGGCCGTAGATACGCAGTATTTT
.	once	TRBV7-9	TRBJ2-3	CASSPGGDTQYF	TGTGCCAGCAGCCCCGGGGGAGATACGCAGTATTTT
TRBD1	.	TRBV29-1	TRBJ1-2	CSVLQGAGYGYTF	TGCAGCGTACTACAGGGGGCTGGCTATGGCTACACCTTC
TRBD1	.	TRBV29-1	TRBJ2-2	CSVKGQANTGELFF	TGCAGCGTTAAGGGACAGGCGAACACCGGGGAGCTGTTTTTT
TRBD1	.	TRBV28	TRBJ1-4	CASSSYDRGTTNEKLFF	TGTGCCAGCAGTTCCTATGACAGGGGGACAACTAATGAAAAACTGTTTTTT
.	.	TRBV29-1	TRBJ1-2	CSSKWGNYGYTF	TGCAGCTCTAAATGGGGGAACTATGGCTACACCTTC
.	.	TRBV5-6	TRBJ1-2	CASSLRGAGYGYTF	TGTGCCAGCAGCTTGAGGGGAGCAGGGTATGGCTACACCTTC
TRBD1	.	TRBV5-1	TRBJ2-3	CASSLEGTGTLYF	TGCGCCAGCAGCTTGGAAGGGACAGGGACGCTATATTTT
TRBD1	.	TRBV7-2	TRBJ1-2	CASSTGGLRGYTF	TGTGCCAGCAGCACAGGGGGTTTAAGGGGCTACACCTTC
.	.	TRBV15	TRBJ2-7	CATSRQGPYEQYF	TGTGCCACCAGCAGACAGGGCCCCTACGAGCAGTACTTC
.	.	TRBV30	TRBJ1-1	CAWSYTENTEAFF	TGTGCCTGGAGTTACACAGAGAACACTGAAGCTTTCTTT
.	.	TRBV28	TRBJ1-2	CASVPVNPNYGYTF	TGTGCCAGCGTACCGGTCAACCCTAACTATGGCTACACCTTC
.	.	TRBV19	TRBJ2-1	CASRRGAYNEQFF	TGTGCCAGCCGCCGGGGCGCCTACAATGAGCAGTTCTTC
TRBD1	.	TRBV5-1	TRBJ2-3	CASRGQGVSDTQYF	TGCGCCAGCAGGGGACAGGGGGTCTCAGATACGCAGTATTTT
.	.	TRBV7-2	TRBJ1-2	CASTPEGYYGYTF	TGTGCCAGCACCCCGGAGGGGTACTATGGCTACACCTTC
TRBD1	.	TRBV5-1	TRBJ1-4	CASTKADRAVEKLFF	TGCGCCAGTACCAAAGCGGACAGGGCGGTTGAAAAACTGTTTTTT